These 30 T cell receptor beta chains came from one sample sequenced in a study of blood T cell repertoires in COVID-19. Sequencing used immunoSEQ multiplex PCR; TCRdb keeps in-frame clones, though not all of them. The sample contains about 88,000 clones, roughly 90% of which appear only once. The sample comprised peripheral blood. These TCRs come from a man in his 60s with acute or convalescent COVID-19.

This chain uses TRBV6-5 with TRBJ2-1, with D perhaps matching TRBD1 (6 bases). V lost 5 bases, J lost 5 bases, and 13 bases lay in between. Germline CDR1 is MNHEY and CDR2 is SVGAGI. The length of the CDR3 is 14 residues. CDR3 residues: CASSPPDSNNEQFF. Here the CDR3 DNA reads TGTGCCAGCAGTCCGCCGGACAGCAACAATGAGCAGTTCTTC.

The gene calls are TRBV4-3 and TRBJ2-7; 8 bases match TRBD2. After removal of 0 bases from V and 3 bases from J, the junction contained 10 bases not matched to a gene. CDR1 and CDR2 (germline): LGHNA, YSLEER. This CDR3 is built from 17 residues. The CDR3 DNA reads TGCGCCAGCAGCCAAGAATGGGATAGAGCGGGAGTCTACGAGCAGTACTTC. Protein product: CASSQEWDRAGVYEQYF.

The chain has TRBV2 and TRBJ2-3, with 10 positions matching TRBD1. V lost 10 bases and J lost 7; bases outside the gene matches: 11. Germline lookup yields CDR1 SNHLY and CDR2 FYNNEI. The CDR3 runs 14 residues. CDR3 coding DNA: TGTGCCACCAAGGACAGGGGGAGTTCTCATACGCAGTATTTT. Translating gives CATKDRGSSHTQYF.

This CDR3 reads CASSPRSTGKKGNEKLFF. DNA of the CDR3: TGTGCCAGCAGCCCCCGTTCGACCGGGAAGAAGGGTAATGAAAAACTGTTTTTT. The rearrangement links TRBV11-3 to TRBJ1-4; D not resolved. This CDR3 has 18 residues. V lost 5 bases and J 4 bases, leaving 23 bases between the germline ends. The germline CDR1 and CDR2 sequences are SGHNT and YENEEA.

This sequence joins TRBV5-4 and TRBJ1-6; possible D gene TRBD1, 6 bases. The CDR3 covers 15 residues. Trimming stripped 2 bases from V and 6 bases from J, with 12 bases between. Germline assignment: CDR1 SGHNT and CDR2 YYREEE (reference sequence). The CDR3 sequence is CASSFGQRTNSPLHF. Here the CDR3 DNA reads TGTGCCAGCAGCTTTGGACAGCGGACTAATTCACCCCTCCACTTT.

The chain has TRBV4-2 and TRBJ2-3; 7 positions agree with TRBD2. CDR3 length equals 13 residues. V lost 2 bases to trimming and J lost 9 bases; unmatched junction nucleotides: 5. Germline V gene lookup returns CDR1 LGHNA and CDR2 YNFKEQ. The CDR3 protein is CASSQLRGGTQYF. DNA for the CDR3: TGTGCCAGCAGCCAACTGCGGGGAGGGACGCAGTATTTT.

The rearrangement links TRBV18 to TRBJ2-2; no clear D gene. Germline V lookup: CDR1 KGHSH, CDR2 LQKENI. This CDR3 region has 12 residues. Trimming removed 5 bases from V and 3 bases from J, with 4 bases in between. The CDR3 nucleotides are TGTGCCAGCTCATCCGACACCGGGGAGCTGTTTTTT. Its translation: CASSSDTGELFF.

In its sample, this clone was seen a few times. The chain couples TRBV5-5 to TRBJ1-4; unclear D gene. Germline CDR1 reads SGHKS; CDR2 reads YYEKEE (reference sequence). V was pared by 3 bases and J by 6 bases, with 9 bases between. CDR3 length: 13 residues. The CDR3 DNA follows: TGTGCCAGCAGCTCCGGGGTGGATGAAAAACTGTTTTTT. This codes for CASSSGVDEKLFF.

The chain carries TRBV6-4 and TRBJ2-1, with D maybe TRBD2 (6 bases). This CDR3 has 16 amino acids. V lost 5 bases, J lost 7 bases, and 21 bases lay in between. Germline V gene data show CDR1 as MRHNA and CDR2 as SNTAGT. The CDR3 is CASSPSFAGTPNEQFF. The DNA of the CDR3 is TGTGCCAGCAGTCCTTCATTTGCGGGAACCCCGAATGAGCAGTTCTTC.

This chain connects TRBV19 to TRBJ1-2; 11 bases map to TRBD1. This CDR3 contains 15 residues. J was trimmed by 6 bases and V by 4 bases; bases with no gene match: 7. CDR1 is LNHDA and CDR2 is SQIVND in the germline V gene (reference sequence). The CDR3 here is CASSSRTGGADGYTF. The DNA of the CDR3 is TGTGCCAGTAGTAGTAGGACAGGGGGCGCGGATGGCTACACCTTC.

The V call is TRBV19, the J call TRBJ2-1, with D possibly being TRBD2 (6 bases). Germline V CDR1 and CDR2: LNHDA, SQIVND (reference sequence). The CDR3 is 15 amino acids. V lost 4 bases and J lost 8, with 18 bases in between. DNA for the CDR3: TGTGCCAGTAGTACCGGGAGACTAGTCAGCTATGAGCAGTTCTTC. Its translation: CASSTGRLVSYEQFF.

The rearrangement links TRBV19 to TRBJ1-6; perhaps TRBD1 as D (6 bases). This CDR3 spans 15 amino acids. Trimming left V 7 bases short and J 1 base short, with 11 bases between. The germline CDR1 and CDR2 sequences are LNHDA and SQIVND (reference sequence). CDR3 nucleotides: TGTGCCAGTACCGCAGGGGTATCCTATAATTCACCCCTCCACTTT. Protein product: CASTAGVSYNSPLHF.

This chain connects TRBV5-4 to TRBJ2-5, with 11 nucleotides matching TRBD2. Germline V gene lookup returns CDR1 SGHNT and CDR2 YYREEE (reference sequence). This CDR3 is built from 17 residues. The junction had 8 bases not matched to a gene; V was cut back by 0 bases and J by 4 bases. The CDR3 region is CASSLEFSGRGGETQYF. As DNA, the CDR3 is TGTGCCAGCAGCTTGGAGTTTAGCGGGAGGGGCGGAGAGACCCAGTACTTC.

This sequence joins TRBV27 and TRBJ2-1, with TRBD2 matching 11 bases. There are 17 residues in the CDR3. Losses at the gene ends were 2 bases for V and 7 bases for J; bases not matched to a gene: 10. Germline V gene sequence: CDR1 MNHEY, CDR2 SMNVEV (reference sequence). CDR3 in DNA: TGTGCCAGCAGTTTAAGGGTAGCGGGAGGGCCCTCGAATGAGCAGTTCTTC. It yields the protein CASSLRVAGGPSNEQFF.

The CDR3 DNA reads TGTGCCATCAGTAAAACGGGGACAGGGGATAACTATGGCTACACCTTC. It codes for CAISKTGTGDNYGYTF. This chain links TRBV10-3 with TRBJ1-2; TRBD1 agrees at 10 bases. The trim removed 5 bases at V and 1 base at J, leaving 7 bases unmatched. CDR3 length: 16 residues. Germline CDR1 ENHRY, CDR2 SYGVKD.

V usage is TRBV24-1 and J usage is TRBJ2-1; tentative D call: TRBD2 (6 bases). CDR3 length: 15 residues. V lost 6 bases to trimming and J lost 0 bases, with 11 bases between them. Germline CDR1 KGHDR, CDR2 SFDVKD. The CDR3 is CATSRGGASYNEQFF. The CDR3 DNA reads TGTGCCACCAGTCGTGGCGGGGCCTCCTACAATGAGCAGTTCTTC.

The chain links TRBV19 to TRBJ2-5, with 8 bases that match TRBD2. CDR3 length: 16 amino acids. With V trimmed by 3 bases and J by 1 base, 7 bases remained unmatched. The germline V gene has CDR1 LNHDA and CDR2 SQIVND (reference sequence). The CDR3 nucleotides read TGTGCCAGTAGTATCGCGGGAGGAGGGGCCCAAGAGACCCAGTACTTC. It encodes CASSIAGGGAQETQYF.

J is TRBJ2-2 and V is TRBV2; D gene uncertain. Trimming stripped 3 bases from V and 5 bases from J, with 4 bases between. Germline V gives CDR1 SNHLY, CDR2 FYNNEI. The CDR3 length is 12 residues. The CDR3 here is CASSESTGELFF. For the CDR3, the DNA is TGTGCCAGCAGTGAGTCAACCGGGGAGCTGTTTTTT.

This clone was counted once. This chain links TRBV6-5 with TRBJ2-1; TRBD1 aligns across 10 bases. With V trimmed by 4 bases and J by 10 bases, 10 bases remained unmatched. The CDR3 has 15 amino acids. Germline V gene sequence: CDR1 MNHEY, CDR2 SVGAGI. This chain's CDR3 is CASSSPGQGKREQFF. The DNA of the CDR3 is TGTGCCAGCAGTTCGCCGGGACAGGGGAAGCGGGAGCAGTTCTTC.

Worth noting for this clone: At one boundary the junction diverges from the germline segment, which might be a read error. This sequence joins TRBV28 and TRBJ2-7; D remains ambiguous. CDR1 is MDHEN, CDR2 SYDVKM, per germline. The CDR3 runs 13 residues. CDR3 sequence: CASRFARSYEQYF. DNA of the CDR3: TGTGCCAGCCGTTTTGCCAGAAGCTACGAGCAGTACTTC.

The V gene is TRBV19, the J gene TRBJ1-1; 7 bases are a match to TRBD1. Germline loops: CDR1 LNHDA, CDR2 SQIVND (reference sequence). The CDR3 extends over 14 amino acids. V was clipped by 5 bases and J by 8 bases; unmatched bases: 11. Here the CDR3 DNA reads TGTGCCAGTAGTCTACGCACAGGGGCCCAAGAAGCTTTCTTT. As protein: CASSLRTGAQEAFF.

The V call is TRBV6-5, the J call TRBJ1-2, with TRBD1 matching over 9 bases. V lost 6 bases, J lost 4 bases, and 6 bases stayed unmatched. The CDR3 contains 14 residues. Germline lookup yields CDR1 MNHEY and CDR2 SVGAGI. CDR3 residues: CASRPTGGAYGYTF. CDR3 nucleotides: TGTGCCAGCAGGCCGACAGGGGGGGCCTATGGCTACACCTTC.

This clone was seen once. The rearrangement uses TRBV28 and TRBJ2-7; D is perhaps TRBD1 (6 bases). V was clipped by 8 bases and J by 2 bases, with 19 bases between them. CDR1 and CDR2 (germline): MDHEN, SYDVKM. The CDR3 contains 15 residues. In DNA form, the CDR3 reads TGTGCCAGCTTACCTACAGGGATCGGTGCCTACGAGCAGTACTTC. It codes for CASLPTGIGAYEQYF.

This clone has only one observation. This chain uses TRBV11-3 with TRBJ1-5, with TRBD1 matching over 8 bases. CDR3 size: 16 residues. V lost 2 bases to trimming and J lost 2 bases; unmatched junction nucleotides: 5. Germline CDR1 is SGHNT and CDR2 is YENEEA. CDR3 amino acids: CASSLKDRGGNQPQHF. The CDR3 nucleotides read TGTGCCAGCAGCTTAAAAGACAGGGGCGGCAATCAGCCCCAGCATTTT.

The chain carries TRBV11-2 and TRBJ2-2; 13 nucleotides line up with TRBD2. The junction had 6 bases not matched to a gene; V was cut back by 2 bases and J by 0 bases. Germline V gene sequence: CDR1 SGHAT, CDR2 FQNNGV. This CDR3 spans 19 amino acids. CDR3 in amino acids: CASSLRPGLAGTNTGELFF. CDR3 nucleotides: TGTGCCAGCAGCTTACGACCGGGACTAGCGGGAACGAACACCGGGGAGCTGTTTTTT.

The chain recombines TRBV6-6 with TRBJ2-5, with D unresolved. This CDR3 contains 11 residues. Germline CDR1 reads MNHNY; CDR2 reads SVGAGI (reference sequence). The V and J ends lost 5 bases and 5 bases respectively, with 6 bases between them. CDR3 nucleotides: TGTGCCAGCAGTCCGTTTGAGACCCAGTACTTC. Protein sequence: CASSPFETQYF.

This sequence joins TRBV7-9 and TRBJ2-7, with D possibly being TRBD2 (5 bases). Trimming stripped 8 bases from V and 8 bases from J, with 10 bases between. The CDR3 runs to 10 residues. In germline, CDR1 is SEHNR, CDR2 FQNEAQ (reference sequence). CDR3 in amino acids: CASATTKQYF. CDR3 coding DNA: TGTGCCAGCGCGACTACAAAGCAGTACTTC. Supplemented by reference TRBV7-9 and TRBJ2-7, the full variable domain reads DTGVSQNPRHKITKRGQNVTFRCDPISEHNRLYWYRQTLGQGPEFLTYFQNEAQLEKSRLLSDRFSAERPKGSFSTLEIQRTEQGDSAMYLCASATTKQYFGPGTRLTVT.

The chain links TRBV19 to TRBJ2-1; a weak D match, TRBD1 (6 bases). V dropped 3 bases and J dropped 5 bases, with 17 bases sitting between them. The CDR3 extends over 16 amino acids. Germline loops: CDR1 LNHDA, CDR2 SQIVND (reference sequence). The CDR3 is CASSMRNRQDHNEQFF. For the CDR3, the DNA is TGTGCCAGTAGTATGAGAAACCGACAGGACCACAATGAGCAGTTCTTC.

The V call is TRBV7-6, the J call TRBJ1-6, with D possibly TRBD1 on 5 matching bases. CDR1 SGHVS and CDR2 FNYEAQ come from the germline V gene. This CDR3 spans 16 amino acids. V was trimmed by 2 bases and J by 5 bases, leaving 13 bases between them. For the CDR3, the DNA is TGTGCCAGCAGCTTACAGGGTACGTCGGATAATTCACCCCTCCACTTT. It codes for CASSLQGTSDNSPLHF.

This clone was seen a few times. The chain has TRBV4-1 and TRBJ2-7, with 11 bases matching TRBD2. CDR1 and CDR2 from the germline V gene are MGHRA and YSYEKL. The CDR3 contains 16 residues. Trimming at V came to 0 bases and at J to 9 bases, leaving 10 bases not matched to a gene. As DNA, the CDR3 is TGCGCCAGCAGCCAAGACCCCTCTAGCGGGAGGATCGGGCAGTACTTC. It yields the protein CASSQDPSSGRIGQYF.